These T cell receptor beta chains were read from a single sample in a study of T cell changes during pregnancy in multiple sclerosis. Generated by immunoSEQ multiplex PCR, the TCRdb table keeps only in-frame clones and is missing some. The top ten clones hold 0.7% to 1% of a sample with approximately 90,000 clones, about 93% of them seen once. Sequenced here: peripheral blood, sampled in the third trimester of pregnancy. The origin of the receptors is a female donor with multiple sclerosis, enrolled in a pregnancy study. Both conserved end residues are part of each CDR3. Fields, in order: J gene, clone size, D gene, V gene, CDR3 protein, CDR3 DNA. The D gene is left open where the match is weak. Some rows mark clone size as missing; the rest say once, few, many or name a class of expanded clone.

TRBJ1-2 | . | . | TRBV6-1 | CASSVLDGYTF | TGTGCCAGCAGTGTTCTCGATGGCTACACCTTC
TRBJ2-7 | . | . | TRBV27 | CASSPDLQRTYEQYF | TGTGCCAGCAGCCCTGATCTACAGAGAACCTACGAGCAGTACTTC
TRBJ2-2 | . | TRBD2 | TRBV28 | CASSFLAGGNGELFF | TGTGCCAGCAGTTTTTTAGCGGGAGGGAACGGGGAGCTGTTTTTT
TRBJ2-2 | . | . | TRBV15 | CATSSTQGYTGELFF | TGTGCCACCAGCAGTACGCAGGGTTACACCGGGGAGCTGTTTTTT
TRBJ1-2 | . | . | TRBV27 | CASSINRAGPHGYTF | TGTGCCAGCAGTATAAACAGGGCAGGTCCCCATGGCTACACCTTC
TRBJ2-3 | once | TRBD2 | TRBV7-9 | CASSSGLSTDTQYF | TGTGCCAGCAGCTCGGGACTAAGCACAGATACGCAGTATTTT
TRBJ1-3 | . | . | TRBV5-4 | CASSSPGSPGNTIYF | TGTGCCAGCAGCTCCCCGGGGTCTCCTGGAAACACCATATATTTT
TRBJ2-5 | . | . | TRBV28 | CASSFNGARRSRETQYF | TGTGCCAGCAGTTTTAACGGAGCGCGAAGAAGTAGGGAGACCCAGTACTTC
TRBJ1-4 | . | . | TRBV14 | CASSHLGGVGEKLFF | TGTGCCAGCAGCCACCTTGGGGGGGTCGGAGAAAAACTGTTTTTT
TRBJ2-7 | . | TRBD2 | TRBV19 | CASSIASGSHEQYF | TGTGCCAGTAGTATCGCTAGCGGGAGCCACGAGCAGTACTTC
TRBJ2-7 | . | . | TRBV5-1 | CASSRGVIAYEQYF | TGCGCCAGCAGCCGGGGAGTGATCGCCTACGAGCAGTACTTC
TRBJ2-1 | . | . | TRBV7-9 | CASSPNLLGFF | TGTGCCAGCAGCCCGAACCTACTAGGATTCTTC
TRBJ1-1 | once | . | TRBV6-5 | CASSPLGGANTEAFF | TGTGCCAGCAGTCCCCTGGGGGGGGCAAACACTGAAGCTTTCTTT
TRBJ2-1 | . | . | TRBV10-3 | CAISGSLTYNEQFF | TGTGCCATCAGTGGCTCCCTAACCTACAATGAGCAGTTCTTC
TRBJ2-7 | . | . | TRBV15 | CATSRVGATGAYEQYF | TGTGCCACCAGCAGAGTTGGGGCGACGGGAGCCTACGAGCAGTACTTC
TRBJ2-2 | . | . | TRBV28 | CASKAGWAGELFF | TGTGCCAGCAAGGCAGGGTGGGCCGGGGAGCTGTTTTTT